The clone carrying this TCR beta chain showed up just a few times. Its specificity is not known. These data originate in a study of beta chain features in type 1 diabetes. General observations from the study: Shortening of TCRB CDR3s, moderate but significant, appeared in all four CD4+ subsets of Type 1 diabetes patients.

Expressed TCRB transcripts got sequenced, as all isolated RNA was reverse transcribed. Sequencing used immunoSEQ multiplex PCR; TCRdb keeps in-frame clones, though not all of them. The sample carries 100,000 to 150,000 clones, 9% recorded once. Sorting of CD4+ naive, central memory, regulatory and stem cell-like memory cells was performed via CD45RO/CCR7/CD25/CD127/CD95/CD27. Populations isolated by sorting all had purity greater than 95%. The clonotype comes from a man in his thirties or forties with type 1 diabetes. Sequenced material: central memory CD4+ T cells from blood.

The CDR3 DNA reads TGTGCCAGCAGTCGACCGACTAGCGGGGAAGAGACCCAGTACTTC. As protein: CASSRPTSGEETQYF. The rearrangement joins TRBV6-1 to TRBJ2-5; 11 nucleotides align to TRBD2. From germline, CDR1 is MNHNS and CDR2 SASEGT. The CDR3 runs 15 residues. V lost 5 bases and J lost 3; bases outside the gene matches: 5.